One sample yielded the 9 T cell receptor beta chains listed below, sequenced in a study of CD8 T cells in ankylosing spondylitis. One entry per CDR3 protein, called by TCRdb with MiXCR from the 5' RACE reads. Of under 300,000 distinct CDR3 sequences listed, around 10% are singletons. The sequencing input was blood, either unsorted or a sorted T cell fraction (not recorded which). All receptors come from a male donor with ankylosing spondylitis or in good health (not recorded which).

This clonotype was recorded many times. The chain carries TRBV27 and TRBJ2-3; D is unresolved. The CDR3 has 13 residues. In germline, CDR1 is MNHEY, CDR2 SMNVEV (reference sequence). Deletions cut 3 bases from V and 6 bases from J, with 10 bases between. Here the CDR3 DNA reads TGTGCCAGCAGTTTTGGGTCCTCGGATACGCAGTATTTT. Its protein product is CASSFGSSDTQYF.

This clonotype was recorded at least ten times. The rearrangement uses TRBV29-1 and TRBJ2-4, with TRBD2 matching over 10 bases. CDR1 SQVTM and CDR2 ANQGSEA come from the germline V gene. CDR3 size: 17 residues. Losses at the gene ends were 6 bases for V and 1 base for J; bases not matched to a gene: 12. CDR3 in DNA: TGCAGCGTCTCGACTAGCGGGTCCCCGGGGGCCAAAAACATTCAGTACTTC. This translates into CSVSTSGSPGAKNIQYF.

This clonotype was detected ten times or more. This sequence joins TRBV5-1 and TRBJ1-1; 8 bases map to TRBD1. CDR3 length: 14 residues. The trim removed 1 base at V and 6 bases at J, leaving 5 bases unmatched. Germline assignment: CDR1 SGHRS and CDR2 YFSETQ. The CDR3 here is CASSLSRGHAEAFF. The DNA for the CDR3 is TGCGCCAGCAGCTTGAGCAGGGGGCACGCTGAAGCTTTCTTT.

This clonotype appeared many times. The rearrangement joins TRBV15 to TRBJ2-2, with unresolved D. Germline CDR1 LNHNV, CDR2 YYDKDF (reference sequence). The CDR3 length is 14 residues. The V end lost 0 bases, the J end lost 0 bases, and 2 bases lay between the germline ends. As DNA, the CDR3 is TGTGCCACCAGCAGAGAAACGAACACCGGGGAGCTGTTTTTT. This encodes CATSRETNTGELFF.

The table lists this clonotype with many counts. The rearrangement uses TRBV5-1 and TRBJ2-7; D unresolved. This CDR3 spans 16 amino acids. Trimming shortened V by 4 bases and J by 2 bases, and 19 bases separated the two germline ends. Germline loops: CDR1 SGHRS, CDR2 YFSETQ. The CDR3 nucleotides read TGCGCCAGCAGCCCACCGAGTGTGGGCGGTCCCTACGAGCAGTACTTC. Protein product: CASSPPSVGGPYEQYF.

The chain has TRBV18 and TRBJ2-3, with a tentative D call TRBD2 (6 bases). Trimming shortened V by 3 bases and J by 3 bases, and 13 bases separated the two germline ends. CDR1 is KGHSH, CDR2 LQKENI, per germline. This CDR3 is 15 amino acids long. In DNA, the CDR3 is TGTGCCAGCTCACCGGGCGGGAAGGGAACAGATACGCAGTATTTT. This sequence encodes CASSPGGKGTDTQYF. Supplemented by reference TRBV18 and TRBJ2-3, the full variable domain reads NAGVMQNPRHLVRRRGQEARLRCSPMKGHSHVYWYRQLPEEGLKFMVYLQKENIIDESGMPKERFSAEFPKEGPSILRIQQVVRGDSAAYFCASSPGGKGTDTQYFGPGTRLTVL.

This clonotype has ten or more counts. This chain joins TRBV12-3 or TRBV12-4 and TRBJ2-1, with TRBD1 identical over 8 bases. J lost 4 bases, V lost 3 bases, and 5 bases had no gene match. This CDR3 spans 15 amino acids. As DNA, the CDR3 is TGTGCCAGCAGTTTGGGACAGGCAGAATACAATGAGCAGTTCTTC. It translates to CASSLGQAEYNEQFF.

Ten or more counts support this clonotype. CDR3 region: CASSLGGSRYEQYF. The CDR3, as DNA: TGTGCCAGCAGTTTGGGGGGGAGTAGGTACGAGCAGTACTTC. The chain recombines TRBV28 with TRBJ2-7, with 7 bases matching TRBD2. J lost 4 bases, V lost 3 bases, and 6 bases had no gene match. Looked up from germline, CDR1 is MDHEN and CDR2 is SYDVKM. The CDR3 contains 14 residues.

The rearrangement joins TRBV20-1 to TRBJ1-5; D gene uncertain. Germline V gives CDR1 DFQATT, CDR2 SNEGSKA (reference sequence). The CDR3 length is 12 residues. V lost 6 bases to trimming and J lost 2 bases, with 8 bases between them. The CDR3 sequence is CSAGDRNQPQHF. CDR3 in DNA: TGCAGTGCAGGAGACCGCAATCAGCCCCAGCATTTT.